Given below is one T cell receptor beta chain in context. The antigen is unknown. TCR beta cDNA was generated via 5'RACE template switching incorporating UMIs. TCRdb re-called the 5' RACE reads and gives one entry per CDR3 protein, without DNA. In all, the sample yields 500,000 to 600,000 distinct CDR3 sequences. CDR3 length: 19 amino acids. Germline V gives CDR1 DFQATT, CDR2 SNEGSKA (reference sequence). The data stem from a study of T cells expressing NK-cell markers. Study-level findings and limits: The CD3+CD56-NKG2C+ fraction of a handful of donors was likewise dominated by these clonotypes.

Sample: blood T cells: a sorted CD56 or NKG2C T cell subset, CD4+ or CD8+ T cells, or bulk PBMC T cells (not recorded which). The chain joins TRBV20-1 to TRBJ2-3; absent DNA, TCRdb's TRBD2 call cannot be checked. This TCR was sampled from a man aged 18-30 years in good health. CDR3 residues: CSARRVSSGNLPLPDTQYF.